These 3 T cell receptor beta chains were all obtained from the same sample, sequenced in a study of metastatic and nonmetastatic thyroid tumors. The entire patient cohort was treatment-naive prior to thyroid surgery. With MiXCR, TCRdb called clones anew from the PCR reads. The table shows tens of thousands of clones, with approximately 22% occurring only once. The sequenced sample was adjacent normal tissue. The receptor source for this set is a female donor with papillary thyroid cancer or a benign thyroid nodule (not recorded which). Some clones in this sample may be carry-over from other donors' samples.

As concerns this clone: One junction end disagrees with the germline gene, perhaps due to a read error. This sequence joins TRBV11-3 and TRBJ2-2; 10 nucleotides align to TRBD1. From germline, CDR1 is SGHNT and CDR2 YENEEA. CDR3 length: 15 amino acids. In DNA form, the CDR3 reads TGTGCCAGTAGCGTGGGACAGGGGAGGACCGGGGAGCTGCTTTTT. This sequence encodes CASSVGQGRTGELLF.

With respect to this clone: One end of the junction varies from germline; a read error may be responsible. The CDR3 is CASSLGAGGDMTYGDTF. DNA of the CDR3: TGCGCCAGCAGCTTGGGGGCAGGGGGCGATATGACCTATGGCGACACCTTC. This chain links TRBV5-1 with TRBJ1-2; 8 bases are shared with TRBD1. The CDR3 sequence is 17 residues long. In germline, CDR1 is SGHRS, CDR2 YFSETQ. Drawing the rest from reference TRBV5-1 and TRBJ1-2, the complete variable domain is KAGVTQTPRYLIKTRGQQVTLSCSPISGHRSVSWYQQTPGQGLQFLFEYFSETQRNKGNFPGRFSGRQFSNSRSEMNVSTLELGDSALYLCASSLGAGGDMTYGDTFGSGTRLTVV.

The J gene is TRBJ1-5, the V gene TRBV20-1; D not resolved. Germline-derived CDR1 and CDR2 are DFQATT and SNEGSKA (reference sequence). This CDR3 comprises 13 residues. Here the CDR3 DNA reads TGCAGCGTAATTCCTGGGGGCAATCAGCCCCAGCATTTT. Translation: CSVIPGGNQPQHF.